The sequence of this TCR beta chain was determined in a study of PD-L1 blockade in urothelial cancer (dated by TCRdb to the late 2010s). With regard to the full study: All patients started therapy at some point between 2014 and 2016 and received atezolizumab 1,200 mg intravenously every 3 weeks. About nine tenths of the roughly 30 patients were males with bladder-origin urothelial cancer, and 18 of 29 reported a prior smoking history. An ECOG performance status of 0 or 1 was recorded for the patients, and 0 to 3 prior chemotherapy regimens had been received by the patients. Blood samples were analyzed 3 weeks after the start of treatment (second dose) and 6 weeks after the start of treatment. A median of 141,255 T cells and some 84,000 unique TCRs was obtained from blood samples, and a median clonality of roughly 0.082 was observed. Somatic, immune and clinical correlates of response to PD-L1 blockade with atezolizumab in urothelial cancer were the focus of an exploratory multi-omic analysis. Pretreatment tumor samples, along with matched peripheral blood serially collected before and after atezolizumab treatment, were subjected to TCR sequencing. Progression-free survival longer than 6 months counted as durable clinical benefit, and TCR features were additionally tested against both progression-free and overall survival. In the same patients, pretreatment tumors underwent whole exome sequencing and RNA sequencing in addition to TCR sequencing. Durable clinical benefit was achieved by nine patients and was not achieved by 20 patients. Pretreatment blood TCR-seq was available for nearly 30 patients, at least one posttreatment blood collection was obtained for about 25 patients, and tumor TCR-seq was available for about 25 patients.

As for this clone: Its target antigen remains unknown. Base qualities are not at hand, and no much larger clone is one base apart.

A total of 25 to 35 patients with locally advanced or metastatic urothelial carcinoma, treated at Memorial Sloan Kettering on a trial protocol, made up the cohort. Peripheral blood mononuclear cells were collected pretreatment and during treatment, with between 1 and 8 total time points per patient. The Qiagen DNeasy Blood extraction kit was used to purify genomic DNA from total PBMCs and tumor samples. Collected pretreatment and during treatment, PBMCs were isolated and stored as previously described. Taken from cysteine to phenylalanine, the CDR3 has 15 residues. The entry retains the CDR3 DNA only, 45 bases that are in frame from base 1. At the junction V is shortened by 2 bases and J by 1 base, with 9 bases in between. In the germline V gene, CDR1 corresponds to KGHSH and CDR2 to LQKENI. Synthetic TCR analog templates were spiked into each PCR to estimate absolute template abundance from read counts. Using the immunoSEQ assay, TCRbeta CDR3 regions were amplified from genomic DNA with bias-controlled V and J gene primers. Sequencing of rearranged TCRbeta segments was performed at approximately 20X coverage. Turning to the authors' computational methods: Sequencing errors were corrected by clustering and CDR3s were annotated against IMGT to assign V, D and J genes. Out-of-frame and stop-codon sequences were excluded, and only productive TCRbeta rearrangements were used in downstream analyses. Clonality was calculated as one minus the Shannon entropy normalized by the log of the number of unique productive sequences. Clones differing between time points or between blood and tumor were identified using Fisher's exact test with Benjamini-Hochberg correction, with an adjusted p below 0.01 applied as the threshold. This immuneACCESS table, as held by TCRdb, lists in-frame sequences with V and J called but not all clones. Of the missing ones, under half trace to an unresolved V gene in checked studies; the others have no known cause. V, J and clone size are taken as reported in that table, and D and trimming were inferred from the DNA itself. Across this sample there are 35,000 or so clones, with around 88% seen only once. The top ten clones comprise about 16% of the sample.

The investigation overall reported the following: At 3 weeks after the start of treatment, tumor-associated TCR clones in peripheral blood had expanded more in patients with durable benefit (n of about 21, p = 0.022). Because the sample size was small (n ≈ 29) and many of the analyses were exploratory, the results are meant to be hypothesis-generating. A pretreatment peripheral blood TCR clonality below the median was linked to improved progression-free and overall survival.

The rearrangement combines TRBV18 with TRBJ1-3; TRBD1 is a weak D gene call, 6 bases matching. The sequence derives from a man in his sixties with urothelial cancer. Sample: PBMCs, taken around atezolizumab (anti-PD-L1) treatment. The DNA sequence is TGTGCCAGCTCACCAAGTAGGGGGTCTGGAAACACCATATATTTT. This sequence encodes CASSPSRGSGNTIYF.